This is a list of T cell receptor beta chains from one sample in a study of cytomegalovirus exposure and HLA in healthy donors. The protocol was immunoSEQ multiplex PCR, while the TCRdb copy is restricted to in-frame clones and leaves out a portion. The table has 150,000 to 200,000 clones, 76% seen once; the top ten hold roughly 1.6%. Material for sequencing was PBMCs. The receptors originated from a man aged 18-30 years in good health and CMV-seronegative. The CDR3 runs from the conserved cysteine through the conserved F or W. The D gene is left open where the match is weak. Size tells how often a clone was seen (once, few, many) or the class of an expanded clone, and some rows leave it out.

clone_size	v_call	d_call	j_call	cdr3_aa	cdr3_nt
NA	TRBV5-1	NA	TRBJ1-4	CASSFRGTNEKLFF	TGCGCCAGCAGCTTCAGGGGTACTAATGAAAAACTGTTTTTT
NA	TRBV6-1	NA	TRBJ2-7	CASSESGLYEQYF	TGTGCCAGCAGTGAGAGCGGGTTGTACGAGCAGTACTTC
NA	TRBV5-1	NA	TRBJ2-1	CASSSDILNEQFF	TGCGCCAGCAGCTCGGACATCCTCAATGAGCAGTTCTTC
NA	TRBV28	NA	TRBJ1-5	CASGLPGGPQHF	TGTGCCAGCGGACTTCCGGGGGGGCCCCAGCATTTT
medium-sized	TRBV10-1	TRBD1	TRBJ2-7	CASSDRGREQYF	TGCGCCAGCAGTGACAGGGGGCGCGAGCAGTACTTC
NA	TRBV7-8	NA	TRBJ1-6	CASSSPSSDSPLHF	TGTGCCAGCAGCTCCCCCTCATCGGATTCACCCCTCCACTTT
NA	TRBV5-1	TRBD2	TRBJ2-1	CASSPGSSGGYNEQFF	TGCGCCAGCAGCCCGGGGAGTAGCGGGGGATACAATGAGCAGTTCTTC
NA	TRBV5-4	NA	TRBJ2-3	CAGSTWGASGTQYF	TGTGCCGGTAGCACGTGGGGAGCCTCTGGTACGCAGTATTTT
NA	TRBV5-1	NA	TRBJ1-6	CASSLDPGSDSPLHF	TGCGCCAGCAGCTTGGATCCGGGATCCGATTCACCCCTCCACTTT
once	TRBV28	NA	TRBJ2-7	CASSLPRSAPYEQYF	TGTGCCAGCAGTCTCCCGCGCTCAGCGCCCTACGAGCAGTACTTC
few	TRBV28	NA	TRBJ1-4	CASSLTVLNEKLFF	TGTGCCAGCAGTTTGACAGTCCTTAATGAAAAACTGTTTTTT
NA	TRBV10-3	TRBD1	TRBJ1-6	CAISESGTARRSYNSPLHF	TGTGCCATCAGTGAGTCGGGGACAGCTAGAAGGTCCTATAATTCACCCCTCCACTTT
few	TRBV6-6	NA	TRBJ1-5	CASRGVEASNQPQHF	TGTGCCAGCAGAGGGGTTGAGGCGAGCAATCAGCCCCAGCATTTT
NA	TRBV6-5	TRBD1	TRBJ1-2	CATRAGTGYGYTF	TGTGCCACTCGAGCCGGGACAGGTTACGGCTACACCTTC
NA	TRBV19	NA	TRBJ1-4	CASSIDRRREKLFF	TGTGCCAGTAGTATAGATCGGAGGAGGGAAAAACTGTTTTTT
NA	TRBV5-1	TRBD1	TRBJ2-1	CASSAGTGGYNEQFF	TGCGCCAGCAGCGCCGGGACAGGGGGTTACAATGAGCAGTTCTTC
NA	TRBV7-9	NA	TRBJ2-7	CASSNTGRELYEQYF	TGTGCCAGCAGCAATACAGGACGAGAACTCTACGAGCAGTACTTC
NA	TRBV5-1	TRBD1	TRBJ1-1	CASGYRGMNTEAFF	TGCGCCAGCGGATACAGGGGAATGAACACTGAAGCTTTCTTT
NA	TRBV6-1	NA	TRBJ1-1	CASRGLDGPFEAFF	TGTGCCAGCCGGGGGTTGGACGGACCCTTTGAGGCTTTCTTT
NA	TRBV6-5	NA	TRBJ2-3	CASQTGSYTDTQYF	TGTGCCAGCCAAACAGGGTCGTACACAGATACGCAGTATTTT
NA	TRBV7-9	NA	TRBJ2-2	CASSLIQGINTGELFF	TGTGCCAGCAGCTTAATTCAGGGGATTAACACCGGGGAGCTGTTTTTT
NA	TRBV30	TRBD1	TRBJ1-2	CAWSAGTGNYGYTF	TGTGCCTGGAGTGCCGGGACAGGGAACTATGGCTACACCTTC
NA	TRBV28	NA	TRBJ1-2	CASSLQGRYGYTF	TGTGCCAGCAGTTTACAGGGGCGATATGGCTACACCTTC
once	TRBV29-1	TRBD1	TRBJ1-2	CSVRTGSYGYTF	TGCAGCGTAAGGACAGGGAGCTATGGCTACACCTTC
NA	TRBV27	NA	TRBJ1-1	CASSSGRLNTEAFF	TGTGCCAGCAGTTCTGGCAGGCTGAACACTGAAGCTTTCTTT
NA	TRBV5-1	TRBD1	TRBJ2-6	CASSVLGQGAGANVLTF	TGCGCCAGCAGCGTGCTTGGACAGGGGGCTGGGGCCAACGTCCTGACTTTC
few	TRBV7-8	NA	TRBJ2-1	CASRSAPEIHEQFF	TGTGCCAGCAGGTCAGCGCCAGAGATCCATGAGCAGTTCTTC
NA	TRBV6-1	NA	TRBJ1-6	CASSEFGGRFSAYNSPLHF	TGTGCCAGCAGTGAATTTGGAGGCAGGTTTAGCGCCTATAATTCACCCCTCCACTTT
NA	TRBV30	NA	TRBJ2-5	CAWSARDFQKTQYF	TGTGCCTGGAGTGCCCGGGACTTCCAGAAGACCCAGTACTTC
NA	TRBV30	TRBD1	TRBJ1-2	CAWSVGTGVVGYGYTF	TGTGCCTGGAGTGTAGGGACAGGGGTTGTGGGGTATGGCTACACCTTC
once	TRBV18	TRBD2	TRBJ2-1	CASSPSTSGANNEQFF	TGTGCCAGCTCGCCCTCGACTAGCGGGGCCAACAATGAGCAGTTCTTC
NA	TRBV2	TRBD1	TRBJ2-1	CASSKDRAPYNEQFF	TGTGCCAGCAGTAAGGACAGGGCCCCCTACAATGAGCAGTTCTTC
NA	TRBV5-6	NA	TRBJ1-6	CASRPKSGNSPLHF	TGTGCCAGCAGACCGAAGTCGGGGAATTCACCCCTCCACTTT
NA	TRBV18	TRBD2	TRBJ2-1	CASSPPIGTSVEQFF	TGTGCCAGCTCACCGCCTATCGGGACTAGCGTTGAGCAGTTCTTC
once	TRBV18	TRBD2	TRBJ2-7	CASSRKLAEISYEQYF	TGTGCCAGCTCCCGGAAGCTAGCGGAGATCTCCTACGAGCAGTACTTC
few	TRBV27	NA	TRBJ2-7	CASRKEALSLSYEQYF	TGTGCCAGCCGTAAGGAGGCGCTGAGCCTCTCCTACGAGCAGTACTTC
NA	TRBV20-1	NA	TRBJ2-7	CSAEGNYEQYF	TGCAGTGCGGAGGGAAACTACGAGCAGTACTTC
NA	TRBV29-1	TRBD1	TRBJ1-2	CSVSAGGGYGYTF	TGCAGCGTCTCAGCAGGGGGCGGGTATGGCTACACCTTC
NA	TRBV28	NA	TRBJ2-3	CASNPDGRGRGTQYF	TGTGCCAGCAACCCTGATGGGAGAGGACGAGGTACGCAGTATTTT
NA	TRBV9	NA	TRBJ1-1	CASSVGTRENTEAFF	TGTGCCAGCAGCGTAGGGACCAGGGAGAACACTGAAGCTTTCTTT
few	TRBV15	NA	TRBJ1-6	CATSRTQGGSPLHF	TGTGCCACCAGCAGAACCCAGGGAGGGTCACCCCTCCACTTT